The sequence of this TCR beta chain was determined in a study of T-cell memory formation after mild COVID-19. Findings and caveats of the study: Pre-infection memory already had some responding clones, implying cross-reactive memory joined.

Constant-segment-primed 5'RACE gave TCR alpha and TCR beta cDNA libraries with sample barcodes and UMIs. TCRdb processed the 5' RACE reads anew with MiXCR; each CDR3 protein has one entry. The sample holds about 270,000 distinct CDR3 sequences, 15% to 20% seen once. Trimming cost V 6 bases and J 6 bases; bases outside gene matches: 7. The CDR3 loop spans 13 amino acids. This clonotype was found a few times. Its antigen is undetermined. J is TRBJ1-2 and V is TRBV12-3 or TRBV12-4, with 7 positions matching TRBD1. The specimen sequenced was PBMCs or a T cell subset sorted from them (not recorded which). This TCR derives from a man younger than 30 who had mild COVID-19 (a few samples of this study predate the infection). Cell type and time point are not known. In nucleotides, the CDR3 is TGTGCCAGCAGCTCCGGGACAGAAGATGGCTACACCTTC. As protein: CASSSGTEDGYTF.